The 3 T cell receptor beta chains below were found in one sample sequenced in a study of shared clonotypes between healthy human individuals. TCRdb's copy holds only in-frame clones and misses some; the assay was immunoSEQ multiplex PCR. The table has about 2.1 million clones, about 93% seen once. CD8 cells classed as naive were CD45RO-negative and positively selected for CCR7, excluding terminally differentiated effector memory CD45RA+ cells. Sequenced sample: naive CD8+ T cells from PBMCs. The source is a man younger than 35 in good health. Some clones in this sample may be carry-over from other donors' samples.

Comment on this clone: The same CDR3 is also encoded by other DNA sequences in this sample. The chain couples TRBV30 to TRBJ1-1, with D hard to call. V lost 1 base to trimming and J lost 1 base, with 4 bases between them. Germline V gene data show CDR1 as GTSNPN and CDR2 as SVGIG (reference sequence). The CDR3 loop spans 12 amino acids. CDR3 in amino acids: CAWSGKNTEAFF. The CDR3 region has the DNA TGTGCCTGGAGTGGGAAGAACACTGAAGCTTTCTTT. Full variable domain (rest looked up from reference TRBV30 and TRBJ1-1): SQTIHQWPATLVQPVGSPLSLECTVEGTSNPNLYWYRQAAGRGLQLLFYSVGIGQISSEVPQNLSASRPQDRQFILSSKKLLLSDSGFYLCAWSGKNTEAFFGQGTRLTVV.

This clone was seen just once. J is TRBJ2-7 and V is TRBV11-1; 9 bases are shared with TRBD1. V gave up 3 bases and J gave up 5 bases; unmatched junction bases: 14. CDR1 and CDR2 (germline): SGHAT, FQDESV (reference sequence). The CDR3 length is 17 residues. This chain's CDR3 is CASSFLGSGQGIHEQYF. Here the CDR3 DNA reads TGTGCCAGCAGCTTCTTGGGGTCGGGACAGGGAATCCACGAGCAGTACTTC.

J is TRBJ2-1 and V is TRBV6-5; D is uncertain. The V end lost 0 bases, the J end lost 9 bases, and 15 bases lay between the germline ends. This CDR3 is built from 15 residues. Germline CDR1 and CDR2: MNHEY and SVGAGI. CDR3 loop: CASSYSTGSSSEQFF. CDR3 in DNA: TGTGCCAGCAGTTACTCTACCGGTAGCAGTAGTGAGCAGTTCTTC.